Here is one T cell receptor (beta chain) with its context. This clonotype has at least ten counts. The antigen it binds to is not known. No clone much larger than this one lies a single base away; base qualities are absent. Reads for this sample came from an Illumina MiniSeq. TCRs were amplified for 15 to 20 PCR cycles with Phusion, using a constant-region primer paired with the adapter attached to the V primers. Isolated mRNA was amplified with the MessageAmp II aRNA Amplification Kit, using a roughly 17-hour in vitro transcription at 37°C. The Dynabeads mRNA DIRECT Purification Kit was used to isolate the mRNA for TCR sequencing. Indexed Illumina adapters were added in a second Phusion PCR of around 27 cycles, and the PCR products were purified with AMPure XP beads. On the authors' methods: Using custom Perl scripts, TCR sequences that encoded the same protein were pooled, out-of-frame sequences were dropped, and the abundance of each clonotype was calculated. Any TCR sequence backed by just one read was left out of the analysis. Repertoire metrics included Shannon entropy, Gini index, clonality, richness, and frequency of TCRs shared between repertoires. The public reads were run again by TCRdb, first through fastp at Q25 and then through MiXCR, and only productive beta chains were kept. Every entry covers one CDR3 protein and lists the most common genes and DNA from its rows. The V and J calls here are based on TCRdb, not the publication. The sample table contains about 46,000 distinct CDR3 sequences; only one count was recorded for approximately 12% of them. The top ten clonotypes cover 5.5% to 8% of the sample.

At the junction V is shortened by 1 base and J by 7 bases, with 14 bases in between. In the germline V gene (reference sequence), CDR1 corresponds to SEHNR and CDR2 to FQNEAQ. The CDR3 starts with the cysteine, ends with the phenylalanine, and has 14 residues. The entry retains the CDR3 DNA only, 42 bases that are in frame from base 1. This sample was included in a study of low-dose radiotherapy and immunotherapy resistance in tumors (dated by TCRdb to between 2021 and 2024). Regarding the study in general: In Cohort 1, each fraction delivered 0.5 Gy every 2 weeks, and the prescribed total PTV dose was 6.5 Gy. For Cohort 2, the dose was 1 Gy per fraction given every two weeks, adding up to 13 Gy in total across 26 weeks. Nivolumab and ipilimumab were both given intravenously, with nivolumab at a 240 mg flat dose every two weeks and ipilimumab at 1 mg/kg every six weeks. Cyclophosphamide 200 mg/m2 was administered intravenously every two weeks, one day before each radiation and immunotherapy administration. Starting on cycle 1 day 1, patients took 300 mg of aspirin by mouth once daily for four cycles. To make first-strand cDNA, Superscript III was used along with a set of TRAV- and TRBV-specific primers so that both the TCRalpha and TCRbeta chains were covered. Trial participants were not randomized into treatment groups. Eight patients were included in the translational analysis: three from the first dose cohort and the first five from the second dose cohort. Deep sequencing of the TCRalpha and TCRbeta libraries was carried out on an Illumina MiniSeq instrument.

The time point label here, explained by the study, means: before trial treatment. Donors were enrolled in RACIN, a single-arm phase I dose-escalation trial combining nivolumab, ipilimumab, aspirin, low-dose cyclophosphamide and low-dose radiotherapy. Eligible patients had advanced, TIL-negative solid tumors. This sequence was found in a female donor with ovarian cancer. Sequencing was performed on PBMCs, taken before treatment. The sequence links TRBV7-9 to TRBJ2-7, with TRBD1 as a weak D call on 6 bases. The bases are TGTGCCAGCAGCTTAGGGGCAGGGGTTCGGGAGCAGTACTTC. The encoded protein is CASSLGAGVREQYF.